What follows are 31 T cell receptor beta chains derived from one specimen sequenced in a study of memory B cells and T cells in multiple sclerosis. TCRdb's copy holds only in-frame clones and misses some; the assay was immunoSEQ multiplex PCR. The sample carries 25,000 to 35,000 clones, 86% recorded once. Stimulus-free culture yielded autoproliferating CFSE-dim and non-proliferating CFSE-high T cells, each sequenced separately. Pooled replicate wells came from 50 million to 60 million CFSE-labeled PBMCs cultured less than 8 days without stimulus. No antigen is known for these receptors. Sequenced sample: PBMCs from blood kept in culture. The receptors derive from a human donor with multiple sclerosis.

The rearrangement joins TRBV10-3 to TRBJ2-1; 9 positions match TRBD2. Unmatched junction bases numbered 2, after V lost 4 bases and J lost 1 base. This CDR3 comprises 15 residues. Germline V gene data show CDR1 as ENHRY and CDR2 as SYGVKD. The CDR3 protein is CAISVAGGSYNEQFF. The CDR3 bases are TGTGCCATCAGTGTCGCGGGAGGGTCCTACAATGAGCAGTTCTTC.

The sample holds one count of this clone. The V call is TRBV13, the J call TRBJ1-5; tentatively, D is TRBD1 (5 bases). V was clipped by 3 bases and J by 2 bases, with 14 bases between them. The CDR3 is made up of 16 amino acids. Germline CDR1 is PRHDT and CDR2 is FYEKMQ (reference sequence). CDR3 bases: TGTGCCAGCAGCTTTGGGGGACGGATGCGCAATCAGCCCCAGCATTTT. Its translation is CASSFGGRMRNQPQHF.

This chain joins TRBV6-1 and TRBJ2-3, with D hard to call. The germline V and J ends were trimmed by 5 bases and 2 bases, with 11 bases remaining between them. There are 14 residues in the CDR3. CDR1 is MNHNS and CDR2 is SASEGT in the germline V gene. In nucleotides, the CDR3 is TGTGCCAGCAGTCCTGGCCGATCCACAGATACGCAGTATTTT. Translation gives CASSPGRSTDTQYF.

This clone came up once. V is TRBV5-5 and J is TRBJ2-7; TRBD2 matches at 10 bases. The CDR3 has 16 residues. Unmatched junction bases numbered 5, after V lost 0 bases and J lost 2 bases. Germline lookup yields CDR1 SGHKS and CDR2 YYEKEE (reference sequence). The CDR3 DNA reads TGTGCCAGCAGCTTGGCGGCTAGCGGGGGAACCTACGAGCAGTACTTC. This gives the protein CASSLAASGGTYEQYF.

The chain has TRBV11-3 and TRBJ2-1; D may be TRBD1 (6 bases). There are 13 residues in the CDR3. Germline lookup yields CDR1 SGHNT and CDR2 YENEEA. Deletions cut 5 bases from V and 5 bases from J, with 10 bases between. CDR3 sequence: CASSQDRNNEQFF. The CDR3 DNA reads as TGTGCCAGCAGCCAGGACAGAAACAATGAGCAGTTCTTC.

DNA of the CDR3: TGTGCAAGTCGCCAGCGGTGGGACTCCTACAATGAGCAGTTCTTC. As protein: CASRQRWDSYNEQFF. The chain has TRBV12-2 and TRBJ2-1; TRBD2, the table's D call, lacks a check against the DNA. TRBV12-2 is a known pseudogene. The CDR3 runs to 15 residues.

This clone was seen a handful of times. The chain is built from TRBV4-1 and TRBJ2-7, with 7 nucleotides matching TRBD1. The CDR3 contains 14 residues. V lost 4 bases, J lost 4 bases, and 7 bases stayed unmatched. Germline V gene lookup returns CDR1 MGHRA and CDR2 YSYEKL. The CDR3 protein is CASSLTGTAYEQYF. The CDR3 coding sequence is TGCGCCAGCAGCCTGACCGGGACAGCATACGAGCAGTACTTC.

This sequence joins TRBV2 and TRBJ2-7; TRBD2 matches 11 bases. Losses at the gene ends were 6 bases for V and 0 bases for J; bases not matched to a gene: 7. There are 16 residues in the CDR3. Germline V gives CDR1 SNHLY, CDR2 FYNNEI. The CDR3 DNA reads TGTGCCAGCAGGGAAAATAGCGGGGGGGACTCCTACGAGCAGTACTTC. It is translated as CASRENSGGDSYEQYF.

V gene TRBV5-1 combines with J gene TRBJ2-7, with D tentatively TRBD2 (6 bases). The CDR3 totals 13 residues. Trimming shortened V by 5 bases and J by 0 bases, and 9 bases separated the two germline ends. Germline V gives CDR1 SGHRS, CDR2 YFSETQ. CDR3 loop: CASSRDFSYEQYF. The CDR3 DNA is TGCGCCAGCAGTAGGGACTTCTCCTACGAGCAGTACTTC.

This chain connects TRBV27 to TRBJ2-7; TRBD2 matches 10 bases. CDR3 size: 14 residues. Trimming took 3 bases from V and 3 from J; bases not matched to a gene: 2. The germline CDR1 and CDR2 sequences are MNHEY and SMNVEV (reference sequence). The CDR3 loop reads CASSFRLAGYEQYF. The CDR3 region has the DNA TGTGCCAGCAGTTTTAGACTAGCGGGCTACGAGCAGTACTTC.

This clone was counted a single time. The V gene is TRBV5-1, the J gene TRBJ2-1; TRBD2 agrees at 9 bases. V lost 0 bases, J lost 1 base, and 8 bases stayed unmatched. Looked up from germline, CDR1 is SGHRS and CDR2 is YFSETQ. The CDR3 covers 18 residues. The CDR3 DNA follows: TGCGCCAGCAGCTTGGGTAGCGGGGGTACAAGATCCTACAATGAGCAGTTCTTC. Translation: CASSLGSGGTRSYNEQFF.

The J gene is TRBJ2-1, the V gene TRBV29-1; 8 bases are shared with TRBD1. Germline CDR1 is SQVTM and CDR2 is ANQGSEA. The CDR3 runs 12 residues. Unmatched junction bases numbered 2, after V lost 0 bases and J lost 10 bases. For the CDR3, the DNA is TGCAGCGTTGAAGAGGACAGGGTAGAGCAGTTCTTC. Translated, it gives CSVEEDRVEQFF.

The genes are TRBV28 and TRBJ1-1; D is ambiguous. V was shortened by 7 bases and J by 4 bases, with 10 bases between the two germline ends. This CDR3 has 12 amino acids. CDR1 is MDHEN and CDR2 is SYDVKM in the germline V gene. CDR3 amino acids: CASTNSGTEAFF. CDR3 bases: TGTGCCAGCACAAATAGCGGCACTGAAGCTTTCTTT.

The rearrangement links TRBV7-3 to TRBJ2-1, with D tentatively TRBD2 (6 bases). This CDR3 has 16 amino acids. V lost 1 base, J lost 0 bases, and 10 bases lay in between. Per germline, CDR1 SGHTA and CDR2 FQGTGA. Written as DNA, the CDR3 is TGTGCCAGCAGCTTAAGGGCGACTAGCTCCTACAATGAGCAGTTCTTC. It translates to CASSLRATSSYNEQFF. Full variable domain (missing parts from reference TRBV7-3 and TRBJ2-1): GAGVSQTPSNKVTEKGKYVELRCDPISGHTALYWYRQSLGQGPEFLIYFQGTGAADDSGLPNDRFFAVRPEGSVSTLKIQRTERGDSAVYLCASSLRATSSYNEQFFGPGTRLTVL.

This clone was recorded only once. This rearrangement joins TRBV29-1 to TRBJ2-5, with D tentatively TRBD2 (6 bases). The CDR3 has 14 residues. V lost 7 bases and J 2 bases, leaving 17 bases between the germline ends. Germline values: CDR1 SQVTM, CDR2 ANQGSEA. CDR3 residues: CSALSLAVQETQYF. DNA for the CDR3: TGCAGCGCCCTCTCACTAGCCGTGCAAGAGACCCAGTACTTC.

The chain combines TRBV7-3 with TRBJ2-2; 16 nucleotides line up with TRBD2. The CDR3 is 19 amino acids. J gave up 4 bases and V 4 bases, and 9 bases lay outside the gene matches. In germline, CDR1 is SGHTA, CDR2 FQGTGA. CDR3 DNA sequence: TGTGCCAGCAGCTCGCGCCTGGGACTAGCGGGGGGGACCACCGGGGAGCTGTTTTTT. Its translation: CASSSRLGLAGGTTGELFF.

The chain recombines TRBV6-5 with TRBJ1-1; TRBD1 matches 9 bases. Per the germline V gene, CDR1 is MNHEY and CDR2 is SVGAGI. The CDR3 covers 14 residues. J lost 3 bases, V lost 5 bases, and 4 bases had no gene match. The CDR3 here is CASSPDRGDTEAFF. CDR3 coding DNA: TGTGCCAGCAGTCCGGACAGGGGAGACACTGAAGCTTTCTTT.

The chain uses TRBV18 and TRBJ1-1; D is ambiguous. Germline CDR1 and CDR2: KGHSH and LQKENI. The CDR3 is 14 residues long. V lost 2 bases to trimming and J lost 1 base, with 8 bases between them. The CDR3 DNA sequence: TGTGCCAGCTCACCAGTGACACAGAACACTGAAGCTTTCTTT. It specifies CASSPVTQNTEAFF.

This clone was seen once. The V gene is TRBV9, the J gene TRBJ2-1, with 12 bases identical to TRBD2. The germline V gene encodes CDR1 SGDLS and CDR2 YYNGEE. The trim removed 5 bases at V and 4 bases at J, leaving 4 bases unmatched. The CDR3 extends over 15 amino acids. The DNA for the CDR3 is TGTGCCAGCAGTACCGGGACTAGCGGGTACAATGAGCAGTTCTTC. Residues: CASSTGTSGYNEQFF.

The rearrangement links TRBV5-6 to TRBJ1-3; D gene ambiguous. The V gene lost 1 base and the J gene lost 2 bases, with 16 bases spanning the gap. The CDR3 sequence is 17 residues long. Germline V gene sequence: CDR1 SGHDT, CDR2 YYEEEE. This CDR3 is CASSLRAAQVAGNTIYF. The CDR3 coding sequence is TGTGCCAGCAGCTTGAGAGCAGCCCAGGTAGCTGGAAACACCATATATTTT.

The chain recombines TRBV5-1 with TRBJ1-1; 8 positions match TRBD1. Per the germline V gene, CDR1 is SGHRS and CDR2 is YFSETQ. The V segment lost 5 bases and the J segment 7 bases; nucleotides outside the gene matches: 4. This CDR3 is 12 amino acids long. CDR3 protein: CASRYTGGEAFF. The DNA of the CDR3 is TGCGCCAGCAGATATACAGGGGGTGAAGCTTTCTTT.

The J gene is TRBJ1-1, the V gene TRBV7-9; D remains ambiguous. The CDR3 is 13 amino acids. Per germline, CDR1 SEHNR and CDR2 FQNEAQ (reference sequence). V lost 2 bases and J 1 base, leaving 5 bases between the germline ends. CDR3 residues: CASSLRENTEAFF. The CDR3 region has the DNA TGTGCCAGCAGCTTAAGAGAGAACACTGAAGCTTTCTTT.

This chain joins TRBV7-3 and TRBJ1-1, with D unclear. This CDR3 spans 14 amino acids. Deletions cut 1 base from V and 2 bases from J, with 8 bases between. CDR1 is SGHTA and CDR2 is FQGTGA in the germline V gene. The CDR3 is CASSLSSSNTEAFF. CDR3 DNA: TGTGCCAGCAGCTTAAGCAGCTCAAACACTGAAGCTTTCTTT.

CDR3 residues: CASRGSSADTQYF. The DNA of the CDR3 is TGCGCCAGCAGAGGATCGAGTGCAGATACGCAGTATTTT. This chain links TRBV10-1 with TRBJ2-3; no reliable D call. The CDR3 consists of 13 residues. CDR1 is WNHNN and CDR2 is SYGVQD in the germline V gene (reference sequence). V lost 6 bases and J 4 bases, leaving 11 bases between the germline ends.

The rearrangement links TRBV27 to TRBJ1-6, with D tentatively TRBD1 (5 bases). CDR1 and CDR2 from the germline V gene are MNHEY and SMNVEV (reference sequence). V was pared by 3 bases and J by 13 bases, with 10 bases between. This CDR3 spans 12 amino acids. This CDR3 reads CASSFAGMPLHF. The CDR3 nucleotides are TGTGCCAGCAGTTTCGCAGGGATGCCCCTCCACTTT.

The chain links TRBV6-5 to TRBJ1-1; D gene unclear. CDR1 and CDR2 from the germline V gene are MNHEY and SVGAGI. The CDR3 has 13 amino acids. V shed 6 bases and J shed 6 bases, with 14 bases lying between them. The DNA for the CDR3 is TGTGCCAGCAGGCCACGAGGGCTCGCTGAAGCTTTCTTT. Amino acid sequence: CASRPRGLAEAFF.

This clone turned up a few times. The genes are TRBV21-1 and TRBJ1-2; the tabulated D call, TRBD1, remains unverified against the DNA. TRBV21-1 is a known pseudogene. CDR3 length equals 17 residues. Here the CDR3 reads CASSFRMRDRANYGYTF. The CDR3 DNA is TGTGCCAGCAGCTTTCGAATGCGGGACAGGGCCAACTATGGCTACACCTTC.

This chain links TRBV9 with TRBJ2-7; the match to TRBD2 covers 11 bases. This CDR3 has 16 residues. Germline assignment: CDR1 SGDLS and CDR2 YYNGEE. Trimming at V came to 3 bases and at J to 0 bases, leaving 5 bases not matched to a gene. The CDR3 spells CASSAEGTSGSYEQYF. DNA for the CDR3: TGTGCCAGCAGCGCAGAGGGGACTAGCGGCTCCTACGAGCAGTACTTC.

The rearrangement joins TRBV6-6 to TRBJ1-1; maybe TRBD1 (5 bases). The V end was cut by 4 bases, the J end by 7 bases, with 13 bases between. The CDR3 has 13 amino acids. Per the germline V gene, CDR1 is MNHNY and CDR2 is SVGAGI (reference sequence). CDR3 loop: CASSFSSQGEAFF. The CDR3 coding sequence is TGTGCCAGCAGTTTCAGTTCCCAGGGTGAAGCTTTCTTT.

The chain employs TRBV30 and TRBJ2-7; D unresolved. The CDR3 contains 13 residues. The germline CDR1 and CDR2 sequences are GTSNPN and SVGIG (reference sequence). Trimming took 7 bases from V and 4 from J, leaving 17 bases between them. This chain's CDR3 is CASKTMRKYEQYF. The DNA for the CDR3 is TGTGCCTCGAAAACGATGAGGAAGTACGAGCAGTACTTC.

The CDR3 sequence is CASSEKGSTEAFF. In DNA, the CDR3 is TGTGCCAGCAGTGAAAAGGGCTCCACTGAAGCTTTCTTT. The J gene is TRBJ1-1, the V gene TRBV6-1; D not certain. The CDR3 spans 13 residues. Trimming took 2 bases from V and 4 from J, leaving 8 bases between them. Germline assignment: CDR1 MNHNS and CDR2 SASEGT.